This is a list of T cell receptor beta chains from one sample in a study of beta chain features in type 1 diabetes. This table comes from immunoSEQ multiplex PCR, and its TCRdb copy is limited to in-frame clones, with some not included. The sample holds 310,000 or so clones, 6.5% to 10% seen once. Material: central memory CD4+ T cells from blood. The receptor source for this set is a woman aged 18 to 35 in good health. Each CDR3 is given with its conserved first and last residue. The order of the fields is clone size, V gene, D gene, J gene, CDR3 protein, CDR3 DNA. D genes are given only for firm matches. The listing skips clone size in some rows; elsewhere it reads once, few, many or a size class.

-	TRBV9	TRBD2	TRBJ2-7	CASSVGLAGVTERANEQYF	TGTGCCAGCAGCGTGGGACTAGCGGGAGTCACGGAGAGAGCGAACGAGCAGTACTTC
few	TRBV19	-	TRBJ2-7	CATTPAGSSYEQYF	TGTGCCACCACTCCGGCGGGGAGCTCCTACGAGCAGTACTTC
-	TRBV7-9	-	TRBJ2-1	CASSLDSTYNEQFF	TGTGCCAGCAGCTTGGACTCTACCTACAATGAGCAGTTCTTC
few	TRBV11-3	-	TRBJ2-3	CASSSGSTTDTQYF	TGTGCCAGCAGCTCAGGCTCTACCACAGATACGCAGTATTTT
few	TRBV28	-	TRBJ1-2	CASRSSSNYGYTF	TGTGCCAGCAGGTCCAGCTCTAACTATGGCTACACCTTC
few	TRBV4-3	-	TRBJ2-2	CASSQDLGRSTGELFF	TGCGCCAGCAGCCAAGATCTAGGGAGGAGCACCGGGGAGCTGTTTTTT
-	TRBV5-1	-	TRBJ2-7	CASSKRAGTYEQYF	TGCGCCAGCAGTAAAAGGGCAGGAACCTACGAGCAGTACTTC
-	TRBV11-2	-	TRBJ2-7	CASSLDYGGAGEQYF	TGTGCCAGCAGCTTAGATTACGGAGGGGCCGGCGAGCAGTACTTC
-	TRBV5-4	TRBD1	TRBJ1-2	CASRYPGQDYGYTF	TGTGCCAGCAGGTACCCGGGACAGGACTATGGCTACACCTTC
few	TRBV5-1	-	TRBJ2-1	CASSMDSSYNEQFF	TGCGCCAGCAGCATGGACAGTTCCTACAATGAGCAGTTCTTC
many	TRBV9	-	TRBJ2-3	CASSVETHLTDTQYF	TGTGCCAGCAGCGTAGAGACCCACCTCACAGATACGCAGTATTTT
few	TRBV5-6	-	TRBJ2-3	CASSLAGSAGSTDTQYF	TGTGCCAGCAGCTTGGCGGGCTCGGCGGGGAGCACAGATACGCAGTATTTT
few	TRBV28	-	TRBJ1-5	CASRRTNQPQHF	TGTGCCAGCAGACGGACAAATCAGCCCCAGCATTTT
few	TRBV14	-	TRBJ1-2	CASSEGTYGYTF	TGTGCCAGCAGCGAAGGGACCTATGGCTACACCTTC
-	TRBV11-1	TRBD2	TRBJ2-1	CASSSGEGQYEQFF	TGTGCCAGCAGCTCGGGGGAGGGCCAGTATGAGCAGTTCTTC
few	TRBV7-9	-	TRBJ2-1	CASSSRPGSYNEQFF	TGTGCCAGCAGCTCTAGACCCGGTTCCTACAATGAGCAGTTCTTC
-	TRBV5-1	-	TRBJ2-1	CASSLGGSTYNEQFF	TGCGCCAGCAGCTTGGGTGGATCAACCTACAATGAGCAGTTCTTC
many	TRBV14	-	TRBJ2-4	CASSHKNIQYF	TGTGCCAGCAGCCACAAAAACATTCAGTACTTC
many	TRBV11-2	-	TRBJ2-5	CASSLELGGTQYF	TGTGCCAGCAGCTTAGAACTGGGTGGGACCCAGTACTTC
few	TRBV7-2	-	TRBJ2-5	CASRITGIETQYF	TGTGCCAGCAGAATTACAGGGATTGAGACCCAGTACTTC
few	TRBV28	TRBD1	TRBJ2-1	CASSLPAGTADNEQFF	TGTGCCAGCAGCCTACCCGCCGGGACAGCGGACAATGAGCAGTTCTTC
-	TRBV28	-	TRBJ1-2	CASSVGRGYTF	TGTGCCAGCAGTGTGGGACGTGGCTACACCTTC
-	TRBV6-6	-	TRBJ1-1	CASSLETAYSEAFF	TGTGCCAGCAGTTTAGAGACGGCCTACAGTGAAGCTTTCTTT
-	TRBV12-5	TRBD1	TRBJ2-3	CASGTGTGGSTDTQYF	TGTGCTAGTGGTACCGGGACAGGGGGTAGCACAGATACGCAGTATTTT
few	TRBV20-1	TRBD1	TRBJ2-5	CSASDRETQYF	TGCAGTGCTTCGGACAGGGAGACCCAGTACTTC
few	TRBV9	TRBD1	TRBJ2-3	CASSVQSQGGDTQYF	TGTGCCAGCAGCGTTCAGTCACAGGGGGGAGATACGCAGTATTTT
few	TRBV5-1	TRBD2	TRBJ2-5	CASSVSSGSFQETQYF	TGCGCCAGCAGCGTATCTAGCGGGAGTTTCCAAGAGACCCAGTACTTC
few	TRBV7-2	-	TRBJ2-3	CASSLGKHTSTDTQYF	TGTGCCAGCAGCTTGGGGAAGCACACTAGCACAGATACGCAGTATTTT
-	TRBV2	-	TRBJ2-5	CASTKVGSLGTQYF	TGTGCCAGCACCAAAGTGGGGTCCCTGGGAACCCAGTACTTC
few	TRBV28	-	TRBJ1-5	CASSPVRQPQHF	TGTGCCAGCAGTCCGGTCCGTCAGCCCCAGCATTTT
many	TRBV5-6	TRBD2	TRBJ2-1	CASKLAGVNEQFF	TGTGCCAGCAAGCTAGCGGGAGTCAATGAGCAGTTCTTC
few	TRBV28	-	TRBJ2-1	CASSGAGLSYNEQFF	TGTGCCAGCAGTGGGGCAGGGCTCTCCTACAATGAGCAGTTCTTC
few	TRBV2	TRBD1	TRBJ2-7	CASRAQGVSYEQYF	TGTGCCAGCAGAGCCCAGGGGGTCTCCTACGAGCAGTACTTC
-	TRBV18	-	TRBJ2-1	CASSSNRNNEQFF	TGTGCCAGCTCATCTAACAGGAACAATGAGCAGTTCTTC